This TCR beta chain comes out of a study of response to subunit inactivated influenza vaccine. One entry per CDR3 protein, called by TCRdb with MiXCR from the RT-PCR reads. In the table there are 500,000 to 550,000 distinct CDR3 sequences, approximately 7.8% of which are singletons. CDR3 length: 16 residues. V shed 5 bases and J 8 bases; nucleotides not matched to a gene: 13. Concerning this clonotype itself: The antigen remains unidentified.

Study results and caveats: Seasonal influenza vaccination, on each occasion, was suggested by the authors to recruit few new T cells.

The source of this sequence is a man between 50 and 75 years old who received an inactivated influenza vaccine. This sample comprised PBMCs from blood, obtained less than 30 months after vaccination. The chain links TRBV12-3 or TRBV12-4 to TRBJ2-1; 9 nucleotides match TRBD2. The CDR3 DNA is TGTGCCAGCAGTCGTAACGCGGGAGGGTCTTTCGATGAGCAGTTCTTC. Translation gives CASSRNAGGSFDEQFF.